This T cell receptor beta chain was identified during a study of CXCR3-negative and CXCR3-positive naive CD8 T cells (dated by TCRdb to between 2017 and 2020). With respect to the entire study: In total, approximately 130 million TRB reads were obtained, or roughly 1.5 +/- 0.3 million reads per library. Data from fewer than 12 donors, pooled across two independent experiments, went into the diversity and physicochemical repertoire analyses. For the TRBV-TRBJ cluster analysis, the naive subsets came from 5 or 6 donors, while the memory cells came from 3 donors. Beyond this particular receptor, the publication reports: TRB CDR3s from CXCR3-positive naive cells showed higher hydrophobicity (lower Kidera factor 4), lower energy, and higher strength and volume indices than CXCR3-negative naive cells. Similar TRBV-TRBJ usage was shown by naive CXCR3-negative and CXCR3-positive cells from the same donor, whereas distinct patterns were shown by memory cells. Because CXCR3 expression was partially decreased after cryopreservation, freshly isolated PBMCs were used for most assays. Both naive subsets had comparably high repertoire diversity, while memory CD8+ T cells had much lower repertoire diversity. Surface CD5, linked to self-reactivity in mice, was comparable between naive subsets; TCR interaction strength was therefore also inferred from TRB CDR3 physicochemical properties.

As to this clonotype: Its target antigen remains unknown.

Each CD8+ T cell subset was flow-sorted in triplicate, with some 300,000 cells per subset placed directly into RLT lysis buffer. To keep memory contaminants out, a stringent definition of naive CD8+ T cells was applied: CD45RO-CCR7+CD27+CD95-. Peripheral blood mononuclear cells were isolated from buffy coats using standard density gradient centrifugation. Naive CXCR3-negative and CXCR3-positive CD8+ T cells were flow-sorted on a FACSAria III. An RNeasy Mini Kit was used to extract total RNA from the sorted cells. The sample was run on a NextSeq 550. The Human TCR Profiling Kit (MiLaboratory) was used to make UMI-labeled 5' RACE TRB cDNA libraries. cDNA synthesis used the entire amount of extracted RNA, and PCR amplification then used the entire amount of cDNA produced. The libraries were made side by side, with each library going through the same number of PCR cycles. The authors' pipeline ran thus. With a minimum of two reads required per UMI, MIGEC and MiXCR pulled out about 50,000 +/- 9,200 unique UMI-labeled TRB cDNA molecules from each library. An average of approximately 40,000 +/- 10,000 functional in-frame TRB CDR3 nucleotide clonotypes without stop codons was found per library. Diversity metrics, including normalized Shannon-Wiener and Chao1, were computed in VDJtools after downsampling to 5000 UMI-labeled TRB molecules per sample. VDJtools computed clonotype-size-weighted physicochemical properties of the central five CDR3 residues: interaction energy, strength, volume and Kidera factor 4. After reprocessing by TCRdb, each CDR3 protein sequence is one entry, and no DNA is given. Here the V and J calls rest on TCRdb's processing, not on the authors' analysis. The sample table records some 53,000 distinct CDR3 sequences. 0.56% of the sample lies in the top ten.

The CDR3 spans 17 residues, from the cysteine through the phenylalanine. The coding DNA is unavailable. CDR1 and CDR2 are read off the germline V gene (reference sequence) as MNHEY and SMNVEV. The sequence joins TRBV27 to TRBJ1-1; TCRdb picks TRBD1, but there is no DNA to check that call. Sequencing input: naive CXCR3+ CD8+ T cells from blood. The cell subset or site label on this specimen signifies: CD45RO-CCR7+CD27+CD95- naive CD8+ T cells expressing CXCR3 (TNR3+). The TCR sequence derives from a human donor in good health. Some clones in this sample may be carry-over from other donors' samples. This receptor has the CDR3 CASSLAWDLTLNTEAFF.